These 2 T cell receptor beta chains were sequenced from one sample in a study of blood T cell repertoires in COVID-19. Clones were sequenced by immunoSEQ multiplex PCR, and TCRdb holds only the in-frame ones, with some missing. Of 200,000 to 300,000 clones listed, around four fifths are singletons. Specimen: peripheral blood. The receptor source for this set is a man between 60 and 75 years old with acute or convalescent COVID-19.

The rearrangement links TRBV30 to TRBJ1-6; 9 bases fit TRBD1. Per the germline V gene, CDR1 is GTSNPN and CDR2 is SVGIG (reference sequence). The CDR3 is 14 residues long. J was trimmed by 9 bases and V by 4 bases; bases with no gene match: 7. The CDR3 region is CAWNTGTGFSPLHF. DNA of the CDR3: TGTGCCTGGAACACCGGGACAGGGTTTTCACCCCTCCACTTT.

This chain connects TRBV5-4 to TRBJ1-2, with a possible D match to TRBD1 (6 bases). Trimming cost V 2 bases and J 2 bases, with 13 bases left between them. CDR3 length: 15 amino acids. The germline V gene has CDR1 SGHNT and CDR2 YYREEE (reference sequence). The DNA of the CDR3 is TGTGCCAGCAGCTTAGCCAGTCAGGGGAACTATGGCTACACCTTC. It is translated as CASSLASQGNYGYTF.